What follows describes a single T cell receptor beta chain. Its target is not known. This entry belongs to a study of cytomegalovirus exposure and HLA in healthy donors. With 7 bases removed from V and 4 bases from J, the gap between germline ends came to 17 bases. Germline loops: CDR1 SNHLY, CDR2 FYNNEI. The CDR3 consists of 16 residues. Study conclusions and caveats: Association of a missense DCLRE1C variant with TCR beta V- and J-gene trimming was reported in a later analysis.

Both 60 Vbeta primers and 13 Jbeta primers went into the PCR. Using immunoSEQ multiplex PCR, the repertoire was profiled, and TCRdb retains in-frame clones only, with some absent. Of 150,000 to 200,000 clones listed, around four fifths were seen once; the top ten hold about 1.5%. The sequence came from a woman in her twenties or thirties in good health and CMV-seronegative. The specimen was PBMCs. This chain links TRBV2 with TRBJ1-6; D possibly corresponds to TRBD1 (6 bases). CDR3 sequence: CASTAGASLYNSPLHF. The CDR3 DNA reads TGTGCCAGCACCGCAGGGGCCTCTTTGTATAATTCACCCCTCCACTTT. The full variable domain, completed using reference TRBV2 and TRBJ1-6, is EPEVTQTPSHQVTQMGQEVILRCVPISNHLYFYWYRQILGQKVEFLVSFYNNEISEKSEIFDDQFSVERPDGSNFTLKIRSTKLEDSAMYFCASTAGASLYNSPLHFGNGTRLTVT.